The 22 T cell receptor beta chains below come from one sample, sequenced in a study of T cell responses to AZD1222 COVID-19 vaccine. Produced via immunoSEQ multiplex PCR; TCRdb's table is partial and in-frame only. The repertoire holds around 110,000 clones, with 88% as singletons. The specimen comprised peripheral blood, sampled on day 0 of AZD1222 vaccination. The source of these receptors is an adult in good health.

This rearrangement joins TRBV7-3 to TRBJ2-2; no reliable D call. CDR3 length: 14 amino acids. V was shortened by 4 bases and J by 3 bases, with 9 bases between the two germline ends. Germline V gene data show CDR1 as SGHTA and CDR2 as FQGTGA. CDR3 coding DNA: TGTGCCAGCAGCTCCGACACATACACCGGGGAGCTGTTTTTT. The encoded protein is CASSSDTYTGELFF. The full variable domain, in which reference TRBV7-3 and TRBJ2-2 provide the parts outside the CDR3, is GAGVSQTPSNKVTEKGKYVELRCDPISGHTALYWYRQSLGQGPEFLIYFQGTGAADDSGLPNDRFFAVRPEGSVSTLKIQRTERGDSAVYLCASSSDTYTGELFFGEGSRLTVL.

This clone was seen a few times. V and J are TRBV4-1 and TRBJ2-7; perhaps TRBD2 as D (6 bases). Trimming pared 0 bases from V and 6 bases from J, leaving 15 bases between. Germline CDR1 and CDR2: MGHRA and YSYEKL. The CDR3 covers 15 residues. The CDR3 DNA reads TGCGCCAGCAGCCAAGATCGGGGGAGTCCCCGCGAGCAGTACTTC. Protein sequence: CASSQDRGSPREQYF.

V and J are TRBV4-1 and TRBJ1-1, with no clear D. The CDR3 covers 15 residues. The V end lost 1 base, the J end lost 0 bases, and 9 bases lay between the germline ends. Germline V gene lookup returns CDR1 MGHRA and CDR2 YSYEKL. The CDR3 is CASSQAYSLNTEAFF. The CDR3 DNA reads TGCGCCAGCAGCCAAGCGTACAGCTTGAACACTGAAGCTTTCTTT.

This chain connects TRBV6-5 to TRBJ1-5; 10 nucleotides align to TRBD1. Looked up from germline, CDR1 is MNHEY and CDR2 is SVGAGI. With 6 bases clipped from V and 4 bases from J, the junction kept 6 bases outside the gene matches. This CDR3 comprises 15 residues. Here the CDR3 reads CASRLDRGQNQPQHF. The CDR3 DNA follows: TGTGCCAGCAGATTAGACAGGGGGCAAAATCAGCCCCAGCATTTT.

The CDR3: CASSSNPGTFYEQYF. The CDR3 region has the DNA TGTGCCAGCAGCTCTAATCCCGGGACCTTCTACGAGCAGTACTTC. This chain links TRBV7-2 with TRBJ2-7; D could derive from TRBD1 or TRBD2 (5 bases each). The V gene's germline CDR1 is SGHTA and CDR2 FQGNSA. V gave up 4 bases and J gave up 3 bases, with 16 bases separating them. This CDR3 is 15 amino acids long.

V is TRBV24-1 and J is TRBJ2-2; TRBD1 or TRBD2 may be the D gene (6 bases each). V lost 7 bases and J 5 bases, leaving 13 bases between the germline ends. The CDR3 has 14 residues. Germline assignment: CDR1 KGHDR and CDR2 SFDVKD. In DNA, the CDR3 is TGTGCCACCAGGGGAGGCAGGGGTACCGGGGAGCTGTTTTTT. This sequence encodes CATRGGRGTGELFF.

The CDR3 coding sequence is TGTGCCAGCAGCCACCTGGACAGGGTTGGCGGCTACACCTTC. Encoded protein: CASSHLDRVGGYTF. V usage is TRBV3-1 (or the pseudogene TRBV3-2) and J usage is TRBJ1-2; 8 bases agree with TRBD1. Trimming removed 3 bases from V and 8 bases from J; junction bases left unmatched: 8. In germline, CDR1 is LGHDT, CDR2 YNNKEL (reference sequence). This CDR3 contains 14 residues.

J is TRBJ1-2 and V is TRBV11-2; no clear D. V lost 2 bases, J lost 7 bases, and 8 bases lay in between. CDR1 is SGHAT, CDR2 FQNNGV, per germline. The CDR3 is 12 amino acids. The CDR3 here is CASSLQVSGYTF. The CDR3 bases are TGTGCCAGCAGCTTACAGGTCTCTGGCTACACCTTC. The full variable domain, with the rest looked up from reference TRBV11-2 and TRBJ1-2, is EAGVAQSPRYKIIEKRQSVAFWCNPISGHATLYWYQQILGQGPKLLIQFQNNGVVDDSQLPKDRFSAERLKGVDSTLKIQPAKLEDSAVYLCASSLQVSGYTFGSGTRLTVV.

This rearrangement joins TRBV4-1 to TRBJ1-2, with 9 bases identical to TRBD1. The junction had 4 bases not matched to a gene; V was cut back by 0 bases and J by 2 bases. Germline CDR1 reads MGHRA; CDR2 reads YSYEKL. The CDR3 has 16 amino acids. This CDR3 is CASSQEGGQGNYGYTF. The CDR3 DNA reads as TGCGCCAGCAGCCAAGAGGGCGGACAGGGGAACTATGGCTACACCTTC.

This chain joins TRBV7-2 and TRBJ1-5; 9 bases match TRBD1. This CDR3 has 17 amino acids. Trimming took 7 bases from V and 7 from J; bases not matched to a gene: 17. CDR1 and CDR2 from the germline V gene are SGHTA and FQGNSA. The CDR3 loop reads CASTKLAGQGMGQPQHF. CDR3 nucleotide sequence: TGTGCCAGCACCAAGTTGGCGGGACAGGGTATGGGGCAGCCCCAGCATTTT.

The chain combines TRBV19 with TRBJ2-2; D possibly corresponds to TRBD1 (6 bases). Germline values: CDR1 LNHDA, CDR2 SQIVND (reference sequence). Trimming cost V 5 bases and J 5 bases, with 15 bases left between them. This CDR3 has 15 amino acids. The CDR3 DNA reads TGTGCCAGTAGTCGACAGGCCAGAGAAACCGGGGAGCTGTTTTTT. This translates into CASSRQARETGELFF.

This sequence joins TRBV10-3 and TRBJ2-1, with TRBD2 identical over 8 bases. J was trimmed by 0 bases and V by 4 bases; bases with no gene match: 2. This CDR3 is built from 15 residues. Germline values: CDR1 ENHRY, CDR2 SYGVKD. The CDR3 region has the DNA TGTGCCATCAGTGGGAGCGGGAGCTCCTACAATGAGCAGTTCTTC. Its protein is CAISGSGSSYNEQFF.

The chain recombines TRBV10-3 with TRBJ1-3, with 9 bases that match TRBD1. Germline V CDR1 and CDR2: ENHRY, SYGVKD. J was trimmed by 3 bases and V by 9 bases; bases with no gene match: 3. The CDR3 length is 13 residues. In DNA, the CDR3 is TGTGCCATACAGGGGGCCGGTGGAAACACCATATATTTT. It is translated as CAIQGAGGNTIYF.

The genes are TRBV7-9 and TRBJ1-6; 7 bases match TRBD1. The CDR3 loop spans 15 amino acids. V was pared by 1 base and J by 8 bases, with 5 bases of the junction left unmatched. CDR1 and CDR2 from the germline V gene are SEHNR and FQNEAQ (reference sequence). The CDR3 here is CASSLGGQGDSPLHF. CDR3 sequence (DNA): TGTGCCAGCAGCTTAGGGGGCCAGGGGGATTCACCCCTCCACTTT. Drawing the rest from reference TRBV7-9 and TRBJ1-6, the complete variable domain is DTGVSQNPRHKITKRGQNVTFRCDPISEHNRLYWYRQTLGQGPEFLTYFQNEAQLEKSRLLSDRFSAERPKGSFSTLEIQRTEQGDSAMYLCASSLGGQGDSPLHFGNGTRLTVT.

The CDR3 spells CASSSDRGGGNTIYF. DNA for the CDR3: TGTGCCAGCAGCTCGGACAGGGGAGGTGGAAACACCATATATTTT. This chain links TRBV7-2 with TRBJ1-3; TRBD1 agrees at 9 bases. CDR1 and CDR2 from the germline V gene are SGHTA and FQGNSA. V shed 4 bases and J 3 bases; nucleotides not matched to a gene: 4. The CDR3 consists of 15 residues.

The chain is built from TRBV5-1 and TRBJ1-5; possible D gene TRBD1, 6 bases. Trimming cost V 0 bases and J 7 bases, with 11 bases left between them. This CDR3 contains 14 residues. Germline V gives CDR1 SGHRS, CDR2 YFSETQ. Here the CDR3 reads CASSLEGGPQPQHF. For the CDR3, the DNA is TGCGCCAGCAGCTTGGAGGGGGGCCCGCAGCCCCAGCATTTT.

The V and J genes are TRBV3-1 (or the pseudogene TRBV3-2) and TRBJ1-5; D unclear. The V and J ends lost 1 base and 0 bases respectively, with 7 bases between them. The CDR3 runs to 15 residues. The germline V gene encodes CDR1 LGHDT and CDR2 YNNKEL (reference sequence). The CDR3 DNA reads as TGTGCCAGCAGCCAAGTCGCGGGTAGCAATCAGCCCCAGCATTTT. Encoded protein: CASSQVAGSNQPQHF.

The chain employs TRBV18 and TRBJ1-4; no clear D gene. The germline V and J ends were trimmed by 3 bases and 0 bases, with 8 bases remaining between them. In germline, CDR1 is KGHSH, CDR2 LQKENI. The length of the CDR3 is 15 residues. The CDR3 DNA reads TGTGCCAGCTCACCCAGGATTGCAACTAATGAAAAACTGTTTTTT. The encoded protein is CASSPRIATNEKLFF.

V gene TRBV1 combines with J gene TRBJ1-5; the table's D call of TRBD1 was not tested on the DNA. TRBV1 is reported as a pseudogene. CDR3 length equals 18 residues. CDR3 sequence: CTSSQDSLRRQEIQPQHF. The DNA for the CDR3 is TGCACCAGCAGCCAAGATTCCCTAAGACGACAGGAGATTCAGCCCCAGCATTTT.

The V call is TRBV20-1, the J call TRBJ2-5, with D unclear. Trimming shortened V by 1 base and J by 5 bases, and 5 bases separated the two germline ends. Per the germline V gene, CDR1 is DFQATT and CDR2 is SNEGSKA (reference sequence). This CDR3 comprises 11 residues. CDR3: CSARVRETQYF. The CDR3 nucleotides read TGCAGTGCTAGAGTGAGGGAGACCCAGTACTTC.

The chain has TRBV6-4 and TRBJ1-2, with 10 nucleotides matching TRBD1. There are 14 residues in the CDR3. The germline V gene encodes CDR1 MRHNA and CDR2 SNTAGT. J gave up 5 bases and V 4 bases, and 4 bases lay outside the gene matches. The CDR3 sequence is CASSASGQGYGYTF. As DNA, the CDR3 is TGTGCCAGCAGTGCTTCGGGACAGGGGTATGGCTACACCTTC.

This chain links TRBV3-1 (or the pseudogene TRBV3-2) with TRBJ2-3; 9 bases match TRBD2. The V gene's germline CDR1 is LGHDT and CDR2 YNNKEL (reference sequence). The junction had 8 bases not matched to a gene; V was cut back by 8 bases and J by 2 bases. This CDR3 has 15 amino acids. The CDR3 DNA sequence: TGTGCCAGCTCTAGCGGGACTACCCTCACAGATACGCAGTATTTT. As protein: CASSSGTTLTDTQYF.